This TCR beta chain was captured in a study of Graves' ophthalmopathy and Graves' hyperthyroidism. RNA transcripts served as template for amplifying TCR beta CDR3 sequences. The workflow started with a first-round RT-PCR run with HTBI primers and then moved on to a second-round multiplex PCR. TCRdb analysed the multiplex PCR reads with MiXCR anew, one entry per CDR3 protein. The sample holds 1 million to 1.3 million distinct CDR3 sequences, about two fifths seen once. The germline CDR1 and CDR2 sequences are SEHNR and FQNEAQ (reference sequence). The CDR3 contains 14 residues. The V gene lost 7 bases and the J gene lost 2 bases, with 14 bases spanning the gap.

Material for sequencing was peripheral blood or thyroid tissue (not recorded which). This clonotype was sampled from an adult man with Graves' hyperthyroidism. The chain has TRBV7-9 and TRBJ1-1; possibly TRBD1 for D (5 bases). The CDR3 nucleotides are TGTGCCAGCACCTCCTTCGGGGACAACACTGAAGCTTTCTTT. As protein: CASTSFGDNTEAFF.